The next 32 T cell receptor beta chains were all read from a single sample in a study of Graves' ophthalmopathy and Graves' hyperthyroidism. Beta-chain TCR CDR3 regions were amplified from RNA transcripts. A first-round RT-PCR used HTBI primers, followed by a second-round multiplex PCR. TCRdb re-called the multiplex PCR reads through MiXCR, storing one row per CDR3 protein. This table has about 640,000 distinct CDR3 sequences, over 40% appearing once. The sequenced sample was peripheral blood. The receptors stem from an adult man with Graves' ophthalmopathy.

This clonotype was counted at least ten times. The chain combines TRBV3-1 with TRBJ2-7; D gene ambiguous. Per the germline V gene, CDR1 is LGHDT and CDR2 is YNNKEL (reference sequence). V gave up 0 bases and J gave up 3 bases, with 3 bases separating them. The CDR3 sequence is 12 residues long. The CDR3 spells CASSQEVYEQYF. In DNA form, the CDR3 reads TGTGCCAGCAGCCAAGAAGTCTACGAGCAGTACTTC.

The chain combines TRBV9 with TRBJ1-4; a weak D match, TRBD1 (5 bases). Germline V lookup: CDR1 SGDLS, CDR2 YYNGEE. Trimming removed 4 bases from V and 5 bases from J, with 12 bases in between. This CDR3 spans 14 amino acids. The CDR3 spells CASSLDAGNEKLFF. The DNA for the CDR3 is TGTGCCAGCAGCTTAGACGCAGGGAATGAAAAACTGTTTTTT.

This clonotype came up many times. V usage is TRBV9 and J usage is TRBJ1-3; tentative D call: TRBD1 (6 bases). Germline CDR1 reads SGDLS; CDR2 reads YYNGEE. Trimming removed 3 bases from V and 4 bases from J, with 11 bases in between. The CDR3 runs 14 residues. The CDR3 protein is CASSGGTYGNTIYF. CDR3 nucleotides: TGTGCCAGCAGCGGAGGGACATACGGAAACACCATATATTTT.

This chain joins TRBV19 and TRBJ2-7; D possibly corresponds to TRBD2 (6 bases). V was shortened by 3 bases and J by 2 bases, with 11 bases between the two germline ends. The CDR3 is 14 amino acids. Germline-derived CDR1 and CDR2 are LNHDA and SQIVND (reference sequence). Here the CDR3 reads CASSMEGGTYEQYF. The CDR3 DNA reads TGTGCCAGTAGTATGGAGGGTGGGACCTACGAGCAGTACTTC.

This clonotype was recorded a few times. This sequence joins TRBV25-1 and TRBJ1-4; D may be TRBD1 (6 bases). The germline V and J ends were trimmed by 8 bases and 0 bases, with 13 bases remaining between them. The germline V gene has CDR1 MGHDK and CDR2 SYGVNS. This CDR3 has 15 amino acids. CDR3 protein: CASSQDSATNEKLFF. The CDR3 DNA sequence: TGTGCCAGCTCACAGGACAGTGCAACTAATGAAAAACTGTTTTTT.

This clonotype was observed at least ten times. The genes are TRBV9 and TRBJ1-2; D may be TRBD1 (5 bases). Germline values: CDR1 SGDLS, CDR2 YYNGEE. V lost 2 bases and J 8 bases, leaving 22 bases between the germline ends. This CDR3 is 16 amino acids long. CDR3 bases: TGTGCCAGCAGCGTTGAGAGAGTCGGCAGGGAAGGAGGCTACACCTTC. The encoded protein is CASSVERVGREGGYTF.

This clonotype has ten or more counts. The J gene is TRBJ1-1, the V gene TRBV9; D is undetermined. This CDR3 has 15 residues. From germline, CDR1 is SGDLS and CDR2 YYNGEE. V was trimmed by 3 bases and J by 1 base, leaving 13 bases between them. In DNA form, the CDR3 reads TGTGCCAGCAGCGCGTTCGGACGGGAGAACACTGAAGCTTTCTTT. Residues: CASSAFGRENTEAFF.

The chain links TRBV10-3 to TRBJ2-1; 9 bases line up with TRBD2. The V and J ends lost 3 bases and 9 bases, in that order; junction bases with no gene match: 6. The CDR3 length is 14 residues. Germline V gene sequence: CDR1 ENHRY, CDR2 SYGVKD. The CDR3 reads CAISEVAGASEQFF. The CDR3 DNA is TGTGCCATCAGTGAAGTAGCGGGAGCAAGTGAGCAGTTCTTC.

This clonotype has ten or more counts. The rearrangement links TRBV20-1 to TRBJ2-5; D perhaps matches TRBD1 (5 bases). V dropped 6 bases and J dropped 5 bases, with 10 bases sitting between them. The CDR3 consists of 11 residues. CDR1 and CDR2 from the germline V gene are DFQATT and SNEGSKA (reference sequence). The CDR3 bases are TGCAGTGCAAAGGGGTGGGAGACCCAGTACTTC. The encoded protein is CSAKGWETQYF.

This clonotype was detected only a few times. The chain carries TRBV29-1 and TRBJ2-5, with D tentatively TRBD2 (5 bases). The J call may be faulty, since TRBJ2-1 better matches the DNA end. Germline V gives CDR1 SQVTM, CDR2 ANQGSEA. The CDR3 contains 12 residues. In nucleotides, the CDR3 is TGCAGCGTCTCAAAGGGCGGGAATGAGCAGTTCTTC. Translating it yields CSVSKGGNEQFF.

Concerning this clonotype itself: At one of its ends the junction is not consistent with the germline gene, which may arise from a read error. This CDR3 reads CASRGTGGSGANVLTF. The CDR3 DNA reads TGCGCCAGCAGAGGGACAGGGGGATCTGGGGCCAACGTCCTGACTTTC. V and J are TRBV7-9 and TRBJ2-6, with 11 bases matching TRBD1. In germline, CDR1 is SEHNR, CDR2 FQNEAQ (reference sequence). This CDR3 has 16 amino acids.

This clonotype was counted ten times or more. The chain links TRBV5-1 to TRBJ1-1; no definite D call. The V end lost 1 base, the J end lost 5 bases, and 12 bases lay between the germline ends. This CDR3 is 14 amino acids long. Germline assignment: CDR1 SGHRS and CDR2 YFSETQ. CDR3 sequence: CASSLNRGQTEAFF. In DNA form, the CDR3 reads TGCGCCAGCAGCTTGAACCGTGGCCAGACTGAAGCTTTCTTT.

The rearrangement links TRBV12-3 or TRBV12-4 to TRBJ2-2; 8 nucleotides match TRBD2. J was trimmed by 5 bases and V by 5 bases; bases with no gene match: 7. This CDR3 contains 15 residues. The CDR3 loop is CASSVSGGGTGELFF. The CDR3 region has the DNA TGTGCCAGCAGTGTCAGCGGGGGAGGGACCGGGGAGCTGTTTTTT.

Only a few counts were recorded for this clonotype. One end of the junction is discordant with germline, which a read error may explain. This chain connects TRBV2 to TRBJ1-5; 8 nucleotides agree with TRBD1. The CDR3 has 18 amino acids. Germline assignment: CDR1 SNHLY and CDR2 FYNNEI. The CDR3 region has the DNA TGCGCCAGCAGCCCTCAATTGCTGGCAGGGGGCCTGGTTCAGCCCCAGCATTTT. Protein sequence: CASSPQLLAGGLVQPQHF.

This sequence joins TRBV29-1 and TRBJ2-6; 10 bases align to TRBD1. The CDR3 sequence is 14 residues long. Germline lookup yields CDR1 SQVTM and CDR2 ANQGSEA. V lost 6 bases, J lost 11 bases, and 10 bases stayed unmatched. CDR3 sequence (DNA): TGCAGCGTCAGCCGGGACAGGGGATCCTACGTCCTGACTTTC. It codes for CSVSRDRGSYVLTF.

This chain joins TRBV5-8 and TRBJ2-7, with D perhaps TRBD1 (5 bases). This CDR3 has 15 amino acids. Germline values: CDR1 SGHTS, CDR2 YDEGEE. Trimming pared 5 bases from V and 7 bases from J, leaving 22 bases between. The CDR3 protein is CASSLGAAKPGEQYF. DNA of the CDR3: TGTGCCAGCAGTCTTGGGGCGGCCAAGCCTGGGGAGCAGTACTTC.

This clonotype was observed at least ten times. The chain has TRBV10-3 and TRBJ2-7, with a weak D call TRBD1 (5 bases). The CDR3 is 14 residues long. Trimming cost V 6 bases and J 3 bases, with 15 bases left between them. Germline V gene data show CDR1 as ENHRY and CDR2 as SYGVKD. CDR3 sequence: CAIRTDSADYEQYF. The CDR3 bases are TGTGCCATCAGGACTGACAGTGCCGACTACGAGCAGTACTTC.

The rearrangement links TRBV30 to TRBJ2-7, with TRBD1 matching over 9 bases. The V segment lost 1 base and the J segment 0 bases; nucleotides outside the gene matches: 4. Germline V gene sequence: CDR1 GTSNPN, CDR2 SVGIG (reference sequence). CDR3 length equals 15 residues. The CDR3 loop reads CAWSAGDRVSYEQYF. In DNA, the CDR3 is TGTGCCTGGAGTGCTGGGGACAGGGTCTCCTACGAGCAGTACTTC. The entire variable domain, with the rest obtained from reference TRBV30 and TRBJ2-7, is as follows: SQTIHQWPATLVQPVGSPLSLECTVEGTSNPNLYWYRQAAGRGLQLLFYSVGIGQISSEVPQNLSASRPQDRQFILSSKKLLLSDSGFYLCAWSAGDRVSYEQYFGPGTRLTVT.

The CDR3 region has the DNA TGCAGCGTTAGAGGCAGGGTCCGAAATGAGCAGTACTTC. Its protein is CSVRGRVRNEQYF. The chain combines TRBV29-1 with TRBJ2-7; perhaps TRBD1 as D (5 bases). Germline values: CDR1 SQVTM, CDR2 ANQGSEA. CDR3 size: 13 residues. Trimming left V 5 bases short and J 7 bases short, with 18 bases between.

In DNA, the CDR3 is TGTGCCATCTGTCAGGGTGGCTCACCCCTCCACTTT. As protein: CAICQGGSPLHF. This chain links TRBV10-3 with TRBJ1-6, with D possibly being TRBD1 (5 bases). V lost 8 bases to trimming and J lost 10 bases, with 12 bases between them. The CDR3 covers 12 residues. Germline CDR1 and CDR2: ENHRY and SYGVKD.

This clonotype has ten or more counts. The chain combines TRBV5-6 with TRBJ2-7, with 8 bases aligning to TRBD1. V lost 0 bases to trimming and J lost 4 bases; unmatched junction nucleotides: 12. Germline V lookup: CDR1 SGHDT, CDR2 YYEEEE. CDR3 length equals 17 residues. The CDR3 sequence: CASSLGAYRDRSYEQYF. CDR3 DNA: TGTGCCAGCAGCTTGGGGGCTTACCGGGACAGGTCTTACGAGCAGTACTTC. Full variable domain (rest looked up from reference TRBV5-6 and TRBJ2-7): DAGVTQSPTHLIKTRGQQVTLRCSPKSGHDTVSWYQQALGQGPQFIFQYYEEEERQRGNFPDRFSGHQFPNYSSELNVNALLLGDSALYLCASSLGAYRDRSYEQYFGPGTRLTVT.

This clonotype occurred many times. CDR3 coding DNA: TGTGCCAGCAGTTACTCGACGGGGGGCTACGGCTACACCTTC. Protein product: CASSYSTGGYGYTF. The V gene is TRBV6-1, the J gene TRBJ1-2; a weak D match, TRBD1 (6 bases). CDR1 and CDR2 from the germline V gene are MNHNS and SASEGT. V dropped 5 bases and J dropped 8 bases, with 18 bases sitting between them. The CDR3 consists of 14 residues.

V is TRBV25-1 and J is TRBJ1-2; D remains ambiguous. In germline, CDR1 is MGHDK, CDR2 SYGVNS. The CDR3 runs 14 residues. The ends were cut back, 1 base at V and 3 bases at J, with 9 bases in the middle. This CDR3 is CASSEFQADYGYTF. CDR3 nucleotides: TGTGCCAGCAGTGAATTTCAGGCTGACTATGGCTACACCTTC.

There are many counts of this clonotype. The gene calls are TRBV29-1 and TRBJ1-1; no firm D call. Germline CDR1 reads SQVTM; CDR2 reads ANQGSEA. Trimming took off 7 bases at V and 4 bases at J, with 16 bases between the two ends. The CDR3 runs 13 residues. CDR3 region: CSASTQRGTEAFF. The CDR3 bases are TGCAGCGCATCCACCCAGCGAGGCACTGAAGCTTTCTTT.

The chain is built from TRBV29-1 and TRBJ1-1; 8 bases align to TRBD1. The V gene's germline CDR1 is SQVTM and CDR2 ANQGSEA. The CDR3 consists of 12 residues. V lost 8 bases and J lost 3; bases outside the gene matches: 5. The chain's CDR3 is CSSLQGDTEAFF. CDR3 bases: TGCAGCAGTTTACAGGGGGACACTGAAGCTTTCTTT.

The CDR3: CASSRPRQLGEAFF. The DNA of the CDR3 is TGTGCCAGCAGCAGACCCCGACAGTTAGGTGAAGCTTTCTTT. V and J are TRBV5-6 and TRBJ1-1; a possible D gene is TRBD1 (5 bases). V was shortened by 4 bases and J by 7 bases, with 17 bases between the two germline ends. The CDR3 spans 14 residues. Germline V gene sequence: CDR1 SGHDT, CDR2 YYEEEE.

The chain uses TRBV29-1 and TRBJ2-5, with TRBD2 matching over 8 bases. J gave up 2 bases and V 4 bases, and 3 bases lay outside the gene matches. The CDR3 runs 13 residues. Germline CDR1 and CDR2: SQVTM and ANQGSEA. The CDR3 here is CSVAAGGQETQYF. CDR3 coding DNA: TGCAGCGTTGCTGCGGGAGGACAAGAGACCCAGTACTTC.

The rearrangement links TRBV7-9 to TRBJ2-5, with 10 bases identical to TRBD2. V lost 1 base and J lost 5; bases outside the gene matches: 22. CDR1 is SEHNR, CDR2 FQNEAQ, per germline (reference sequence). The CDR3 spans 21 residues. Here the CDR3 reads CASSLGELAGKPVPIQETQYF. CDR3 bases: TGTGCCAGCAGCTTAGGGGAACTAGCGGGAAAACCGGTTCCAATCCAGGAGACCCAGTACTTC.

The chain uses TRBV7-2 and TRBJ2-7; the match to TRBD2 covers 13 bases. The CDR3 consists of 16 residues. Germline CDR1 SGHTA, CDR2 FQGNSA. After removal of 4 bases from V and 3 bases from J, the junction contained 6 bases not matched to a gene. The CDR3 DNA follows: TGTGCCAGCAGCTACGGACTAGCGGGAGTACTCTACGAGCAGTACTTC. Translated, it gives CASSYGLAGVLYEQYF.

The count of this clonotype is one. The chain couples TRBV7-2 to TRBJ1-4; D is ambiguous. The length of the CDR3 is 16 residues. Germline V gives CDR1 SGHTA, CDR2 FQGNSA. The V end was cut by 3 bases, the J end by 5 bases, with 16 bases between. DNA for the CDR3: TGTGCCAGCAGCTTGACTAGCGGGAGGCAGAATGAAAAACTGTTTTTT. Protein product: CASSLTSGRQNEKLFF.

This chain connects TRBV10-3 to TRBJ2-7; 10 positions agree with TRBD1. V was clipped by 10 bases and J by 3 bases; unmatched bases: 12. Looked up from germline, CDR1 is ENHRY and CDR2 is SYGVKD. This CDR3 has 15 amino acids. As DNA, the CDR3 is TGTGCCAGCTTGCCTCAGGGACAGGGGAACTACGAGCAGTACTTC. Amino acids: CASLPQGQGNYEQYF.

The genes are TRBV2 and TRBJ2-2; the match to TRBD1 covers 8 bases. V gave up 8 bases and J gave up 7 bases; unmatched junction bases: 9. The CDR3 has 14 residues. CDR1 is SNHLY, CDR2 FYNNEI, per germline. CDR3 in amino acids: CASETGDFSGELFF. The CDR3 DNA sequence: TGTGCCAGCGAGACAGGGGATTTCAGCGGGGAGCTGTTTTTT.